This T cell receptor beta chain was obtained from a study of response to subunit inactivated influenza vaccine. In TCRdb, the RT-PCR reads were re-called with MiXCR into one record per CDR3 protein. There are around 790,000 distinct CDR3 sequences in the sample; around 20% occur only once, and about a tenth lies in the top ten. The CDR3 covers 14 residues. The germline V and J ends were trimmed by 5 bases and 4 bases, with 14 bases remaining between them. Germline CDR1 and CDR2: SGHTA and FQGNSA. A few counts support this clonotype. No antigen is known for it. Study observations and caveats: Authors suggested few new T cells are recruited by each seasonal influenza vaccination.

This TCR was sampled from a man between 50 and 59 years old who received an inactivated influenza vaccine. The J gene is TRBJ1-2, the V gene TRBV7-2; tentative D call: TRBD1 (5 bases). The sequencing here drew on PBMCs from blood, taken 5 days after vaccination. This chain's CDR3 is CASSARQLTYGYTF. The CDR3 DNA sequence: TGTGCCAGCAGCGCCAGACAGTTAACCTATGGCTACACCTTC.